This TCR beta chain was identified during a study of control samples from healthy donors and cancer patients. V lost 8 bases and J lost 0; bases outside the gene matches: 7. There are 15 residues in the CDR3. CDR1 is SGHTA and CDR2 is FQGTGA in the germline V gene. Profiling relied on immunoSEQ multiplex PCR, and the TCRdb table lists in-frame clones only, not all of them. The sample holds about 130,000 clones, nearly 90% seen once. V usage is TRBV7-3 and J usage is TRBJ2-3; 8 bases agree with TRBD1. Sequencing was carried out using blood. The TCR sequence derives from a man aged 50-59 years in good health. CDR3 nucleotide sequence: TGTGCCAGCTCCCCAGGGGGCCCCAGCACAGATACGCAGTATTTT. Translated, it gives CASSPGGPSTDTQYF.